A selection of T cell receptor beta chains follows, all from one sample in a study of regulatory T cells in long-lasting Graves disease. TCRdb passed the multiplex PCR reads through MiXCR, listing each CDR3 protein once. The data contain 520,000 or so distinct CDR3 sequences, 9.5% to 15% of them seen just once; the ten biggest clones take up more than 8%. These data also formed part of another study, on T cells in Graves' hyperthyroidism and ophthalmopathy.

The sample in question was peripheral blood mononuclear cells (PBMCs), obtained at new diagnosis, from a patient treated with antithyroid drugs. The receptors stem from a woman in her twenties or thirties with Graves disease. The CDR3 runs from the conserved cysteine through the conserved F or W. The D gene is left open where the match is weak. The size field is filled for only some rows; it gives once, few, many or a size class.

many	TRBV20-1	-	TRBJ2-5	TGCAGTGCTATTGACACCCAAGAGACCCAGTACTTC	CSAIDTQETQYF
-	TRBV20-1	-	TRBJ1-1	TGCAGTGCTAGAGGGGGCCGGGAAGCTTTCTTT	CSARGGREAFF
-	TRBV5-8	TRBD1	TRBJ1-4	TGTGCCAGCAGCATCATACAGGGGCCCAAGGGGAAACTGTTTTTT	CASSIIQGPKGKLFF
many	TRBV6-1	-	TRBJ2-3	TGTGCCAGCATCTCAGGACCACCAGATTTCACAGATACGCAGTATTTT	CASISGPPDFTDTQYF
many	TRBV2	-	TRBJ2-7	TGTGCCAGCAGTGAAGCTGAGCCAGGGACCTACGAGCAGTACTTC	CASSEAEPGTYEQYF
few	TRBV28	-	TRBJ1-1	TGTGCCAGCAACCTCGGCAGGGTAGGAACTGAAGCTTTCTTT	CASNLGRVGTEAFF
-	TRBV7-9	TRBD2	TRBJ2-2	TGTGCCAGCAGCTCGTGGGGGGGACGAACCGGGGAGCTGTTTTTT	CASSSWGGRTGELFF
many	TRBV2	-	TRBJ1-3	TGTGCCAGCAGTACAGGGTTAGGTGGAAACACCATATATTTT	CASSTGLGGNTIYF
many	TRBV12-3/TRBV12-4	-	TRBJ2-6	TGTGCCAGCAGTATCTACAGCTCTGGGGCCAACGTCCTGACTTTC	CASSIYSSGANVLTF
many	TRBV27	TRBD1	TRBJ2-7	TGTGCCAGCAGTATCTCCCCCGGGACAGGGGTCTACGAGCAGTACTTC	CASSISPGTGVYEQYF
-	TRBV29-1	TRBD2	TRBJ2-1	TGCAGCGCCCTGGACCTGACTAGCGACCACGGGCAGCAGTTCTTC	CSALDLTSDHGQQFF
many	TRBV12-3/TRBV12-4	TRBD1	TRBJ1-2	TGTGCCAGCAGTCCCCGCGGACAGGGGACTTTTAACTATGGCTACACCTTC	CASSPRGQGTFNYGYTF
few	TRBV16	TRBD2	TRBJ2-1	TGTGCCAGCAGCCTCTGGACGGGAGGGAGCTCCTACAATGAGCAGTTCTTC	CASSLWTGGSSYNEQFF
many	TRBV5-1	-	TRBJ1-6	TGCGCCAGCAGCTTGGGGGTCCAGAATTCACCCCTCCACTTT	CASSLGVQNSPLHF
many	TRBV6-1	TRBD2	TRBJ2-5	TGTGCCAGCAGTCGATCGGGGGGAAGAGAGACCCAGTACTTC	CASSRSGGRETQYF
few	TRBV7-2	-	TRBJ2-1	TGTGCCAGCAGCTTAAGGGGGTTCGATGAGCAGTTCTTC	CASSLRGFDEQFF
many	TRBV30	TRBD1	TRBJ1-2	TGTGCCTCGACGGACAGGAGCAACTATGGCTACACCTTC	CASTDRSNYGYTF
few	TRBV7-2	-	TRBJ2-1	TGTGCCAGCAGCTTAGTTGGGACGCCCTACAATGAGCAGTTCTTC	CASSLVGTPYNEQFF
few	TRBV3-1	-	TRBJ1-1	TGTGCCAGCAACCGCGGCGGCGGGAGAGCTTTCTTT	CASNRGGGRAFF
many	TRBV20-1	-	TRBJ1-6	TGCAGTGCGAAAAACCCGGGGGGTTCACCCCTCCACTTT	CSAKNPGGSPLHF
-	TRBV7-3	-	TRBJ2-2	TGTGCCAGCAGTTGGGGATCATCCGGGGAGCTGTTTTTT	CASSWGSSGELFF
few	TRBV7-2	-	TRBJ1-5	TGTGCCAGCAGCTTCAGGGCTGGCAATCAGCCCCAGCATTTT	CASSFRAGNQPQHF
many	TRBV18	-	TRBJ1-3	TGTGCCAGCTCTACCAGGAATTCAAACACCATATATTTT	CASSTRNSNTIYF
many	TRBV20-1	-	TRBJ1-5	TGCAGTGTCGGCACTCACAGCAATCAGCCCCAGCATTTT	CSVGTHSNQPQHF
-	TRBV9	-	TRBJ2-7	TGTGCCAGCAGCGCGGGACATTCCTACGAGCAGTACTTC	CASSAGHSYEQYF